These 7 T cell receptor beta chains were sequenced from one sample in a study of OX40 agonist ivuxolimab in advanced cancers. Sequencing used immunoSEQ multiplex PCR; TCRdb keeps in-frame clones, though not all of them. The sample holds 58,000 or so clones, less than 90% seen once. The sample here was CD4+ or CD8+ T cells sorted from blood, taken in a trial of the OX40 agonist ivuxolimab. These receptors all come from an adult with an advanced solid tumor such as melanoma, head and neck, liver or kidney cancer.

V usage is TRBV4-2 and J usage is TRBJ1-2; D perhaps matches TRBD1 (6 bases). This CDR3 contains 15 residues. Germline V gene sequence: CDR1 LGHNA, CDR2 YNFKEQ. The V end was cut by 1 base, the J end by 6 bases, with 15 bases between. The CDR3 here is CASSQGSGGGDGYTF. The CDR3 coding sequence is TGTGCCAGCAGCCAAGGGTCCGGGGGCGGGGATGGCTACACCTTC.

The chain recombines TRBV30 with TRBJ1-5, with 7 bases that match TRBD1. This CDR3 has 13 residues. The germline CDR1 and CDR2 sequences are GTSNPN and SVGIG (reference sequence). J lost 5 bases, V lost 2 bases, and 3 bases had no gene match. The CDR3: CAWSFQGDQPQHF. CDR3 nucleotide sequence: TGTGCCTGGAGTTTCCAGGGGGATCAGCCCCAGCATTTT.

V and J are TRBV10-1 and TRBJ1-4; D not resolved. Trimming pared 0 bases from V and 7 bases from J, leaving 12 bases between. Looked up from germline, CDR1 is WNHNN and CDR2 is SYGVQD (reference sequence). This CDR3 is built from 15 residues. CDR3 sequence reads: CASSESKLLGEKLFF. The CDR3 coding sequence is TGCGCCAGCAGTGAGTCAAAATTGTTGGGTGAAAAACTGTTTTTT.

This clone was counted ten times or more. The chain joins TRBV7-6 to TRBJ2-1, with D tentatively TRBD2 (6 bases). The CDR3 has 12 amino acids. Germline V gives CDR1 SGHVS, CDR2 FNYEAQ. Trimming cost V 5 bases and J 7 bases, with 9 bases left between them. Written as DNA, the CDR3 is TGTGCCAGCAGCGATGGGGGGAATGAGCAGTTCTTC. Translated: CASSDGGNEQFF.

The chain links TRBV30 to TRBJ2-2; a weak D match, TRBD2 (5 bases). Trimming removed 4 bases from V and 1 base from J, with 7 bases in between. The CDR3 runs 13 residues. CDR1 GTSNPN and CDR2 SVGIG come from the germline V gene (reference sequence). The CDR3 sequence is CAWTRENTGELFF. Here the CDR3 DNA reads TGTGCCTGGACACGGGAGAACACCGGGGAGCTGTTTTTT. The whole variable domain, filled in from reference TRBV30 and TRBJ2-2, reads SQTIHQWPATLVQPVGSPLSLECTVEGTSNPNLYWYRQAAGRGLQLLFYSVGIGQISSEVPQNLSASRPQDRQFILSSKKLLLSDSGFYLCAWTRENTGELFFGEGSRLTVL.

The rearrangement joins TRBV7-9 to TRBJ2-7, with D perhaps given as TRBD1 or TRBD2 (6 bases each). CDR1 and CDR2 (germline): SEHNR, FQNEAQ (reference sequence). V lost 5 bases and J lost 2, with 16 bases in between. The CDR3 contains 15 residues. CDR3 nucleotide sequence: TGTGCCAGCAGCCGAGGGGGGACGGTGCCCTACGAGCAGTACTTC. Amino acid sequence: CASSRGGTVPYEQYF.

The chain employs TRBV7-2 and TRBJ2-3; tentatively, D is TRBD2 (6 bases). Trimming shortened V by 5 bases and J by 6 bases, and 24 bases separated the two germline ends. The CDR3 length is 17 residues. Germline CDR1 and CDR2: SGHTA and FQGNSA. The CDR3 here is CASSPGVLASVADTQYF. DNA of the CDR3: TGTGCCAGCAGCCCGGGGGTACTAGCCTCCGTGGCGGATACGCAGTATTTT.